The TCR beta chain under discussion was sequenced for a study of a mutant IDH1 vaccine in newly diagnosed glioma. The wider study: Onset of vaccination occurred 4-6 weeks following radiotherapy alone, or with temozolomide cycles. Study conclusions and caveats: Immune responses induced by the vaccine were seen in 93.3% of patients, spanning multiple MHC alleles. No link was apparently found between pseudoprogression and changes in top peripheral T cell clonotypes.

The V gene end was trimmed by 7 bases and the J gene end by 0 bases; junction bases not matched to a gene: 10. Germline CDR1 reads SQVTM; CDR2 reads ANQGSEA. The CDR3 is 16 amino acids. Time point given: week 23, last vaccination. All doses held 300 ug of mutant IDH1 20-mer peptide, with topical imiquimod. Produced via immunoSEQ multiplex PCR; TCRdb's table is partial and in-frame only. Among 50,000 to 60,000 clones, 80% were seen once, and the ten largest hold roughly 6.2%. Of note for this clone: Its specificity is not known.

J is TRBJ2-3 and V is TRBV29-1; TRBD2 agrees at 10 bases. The specimen comprised PBMCs, sampled from a glioma patient whose treatment included an IDH1 peptide vaccine. The clonotype was recovered from a middle-aged man with glioma. The CDR3 protein is CSAALAGAPSTDTQYF. The CDR3 DNA follows: TGCAGCGCAGCGCTAGCGGGGGCCCCAAGCACAGATACGCAGTATTTT.